Below, 14 T cell receptor beta chains from the same sample are listed, as sequenced in a study of response to subunit inactivated influenza vaccine. TCRdb analysed the RT-PCR reads with MiXCR anew, one entry per CDR3 protein. The table lists approximately 500,000 distinct CDR3 sequences, under 25% of them singletons, with 2.5% to 3% in the top ten. The same data also contributed to another study, on T cells expressing NK-cell markers. From that study: 5'RACE template switching with UMIs produced the TCR beta cDNA.

Sequences were derived from CD4+ T cells sorted from PBMCs, sampled 12 days after vaccination. These receptors came from a man in his forties or fifties who received an inactivated influenza vaccine.

The chain joins TRBV6-1 to TRBJ2-1, with 7 bases that match TRBD2. This CDR3 has 13 residues. The V gene's germline CDR1 is MNHNS and CDR2 SASEGT. V was clipped by 7 bases and J by 5 bases; unmatched bases: 5. DNA for the CDR3: TGTGCCAGCAAAAGCCTAGCGGACAATGAGCAGTTCTTC. This gives the protein CASKSLADNEQFF.

This clonotype was detected many times. The V and J genes are TRBV7-2 and TRBJ2-2; possibly TRBD1 for D (6 bases). Trimming removed 4 bases from V and 5 bases from J, with 14 bases in between. This CDR3 spans 15 amino acids. CDR1 SGHTA and CDR2 FQGNSA come from the germline V gene. CDR3 in amino acids: CASSSLGAGTGELFF. Written as DNA, the CDR3 is TGTGCCAGCAGCTCATTGGGGGCAGGGACCGGGGAGCTGTTTTTT.

J is TRBJ1-2 and V is TRBV24-1; D is undetermined. CDR3 length: 13 residues. CDR1 KGHDR and CDR2 SFDVKD come from the germline V gene. The V gene lost 6 bases and the J gene lost 3 bases, with 10 bases spanning the gap. The CDR3 spells CATSPGPDYGYTF. For the CDR3, the DNA is TGTGCCACCAGTCCGGGCCCCGACTATGGCTACACCTTC.

This clonotype was counted only a few times. The chain recombines TRBV4-3 with TRBJ1-1; tentative D call: TRBD1 (5 bases). This CDR3 is 15 amino acids long. CDR1 and CDR2 from the germline V gene are LGHNA and YSLEER. V was trimmed by 4 bases and J by 0 bases, leaving 12 bases between them. DNA of the CDR3: TGCGCCAGCAGCCCGGGGGGAAAAATGAACACTGAAGCTTTCTTT. It is translated as CASSPGGKMNTEAFF.

V gene TRBV11-2 combines with J gene TRBJ1-1, with TRBD1 matching 10 bases. The J segment lost 9 bases and the V segment lost 6 bases, leaving 7 bases of the junction unmatched. This CDR3 is built from 13 residues. The V gene's germline CDR1 is SGHAT and CDR2 FQNNGV. The CDR3 bases are TGTGCCAGCAGTAATGACAGGGGGCAGAAAGCTTTCTTT. Translating it yields CASSNDRGQKAFF.

The CDR3 loop is CASSPRDRGPSNTEAFF. CDR3 DNA: TGTGCCAGCAGTCCCCGGGACAGGGGCCCATCCAACACTGAAGCTTTCTTT. This chain connects TRBV12-3 or TRBV12-4 to TRBJ1-1; 10 positions match TRBD1. Unmatched junction bases numbered 11, after V lost 5 bases and J lost 2 bases. The CDR3 is 17 residues long.

The V and J genes are TRBV18 and TRBJ2-1, with 10 bases aligning to TRBD2. The trim removed 2 bases at V and 8 bases at J, leaving 9 bases unmatched. The CDR3 is made up of 16 amino acids. Germline loops: CDR1 KGHSH, CDR2 LQKENI. CDR3 DNA: TGTGCCAGCTCACCAACGGTAGCGGGAGGCTCGTATGAGCAGTTCTTC. Its translation is CASSPTVAGGSYEQFF.

This chain joins TRBV24-1 and TRBJ2-1, with D uncertain. Between the trimmed V and J ends, which lost 4 bases and 6 bases, there was a span of 9 bases. The CDR3 totals 13 residues. Germline V gene lookup returns CDR1 KGHDR and CDR2 SFDVKD. The CDR3: CATSDPTLNEQFF. The CDR3 DNA sequence: TGTGCCACCAGTGACCCCACCCTCAATGAGCAGTTCTTC.

This clonotype was counted only a few times. The chain recombines TRBV4-3 with TRBJ2-1; 14 bases are a match to TRBD2. The CDR3 extends over 20 amino acids. The J segment lost 0 bases and the V segment lost 4 bases, leaving 11 bases of the junction unmatched. Germline values: CDR1 LGHNA, CDR2 YSLEER. The CDR3 loop reads CASSRRTSGGQLSSYNEQFF. In DNA, the CDR3 is TGCGCCAGCAGCCGGAGGACTAGCGGGGGGCAGTTGAGCTCCTACAATGAGCAGTTCTTC.

V usage is TRBV2 and J usage is TRBJ1-6; tentatively, D is TRBD1 (5 bases). Trimming removed 3 bases at V and 7 bases at J, with 10 bases between. This CDR3 is 14 amino acids long. Germline V lookup: CDR1 SNHLY, CDR2 FYNNEI. Written as DNA, the CDR3 is TGTGCCAGCAGTGAGTTCGACAGCAATTCACCCCTCCACTTT. This sequence encodes CASSEFDSNSPLHF.

The V and J genes are TRBV6-2 or TRBV6-3 and TRBJ2-7; no reliable D call. The CDR3 has 12 residues. Germline V gene lookup returns CDR1 MNHEY and CDR2 SVGEGT. V was pared by 5 bases and J by 5 bases, with 10 bases between. This chain's CDR3 is CASSMIGNEQYF. CDR3 in DNA: TGTGCCAGCAGTATGATAGGCAACGAGCAGTACTTC.

This rearrangement joins TRBV25-1 to TRBJ1-4, with TRBD1 matching over 7 bases. The ends lost 6 bases at V and 6 bases at J; junction bases unmatched: 7. The CDR3 runs 14 residues. The germline V gene has CDR1 MGHDK and CDR2 SYGVNS. The CDR3 reads CASRETGLHEKLFF. CDR3 nucleotide sequence: TGTGCCAGCAGAGAGACAGGGCTTCATGAAAAACTGTTTTTT.

V gene TRBV5-1 combines with J gene TRBJ2-3; TRBD1 agrees at 7 bases. With 4 bases clipped from V and 2 bases from J, the junction kept 7 bases outside the gene matches. CDR3 length: 15 amino acids. Germline V gene lookup returns CDR1 SGHRS and CDR2 YFSETQ. CDR3 in DNA: TGCGCCAGCAGCGCCGGACAGGAGATCACAGATACGCAGTATTTT. It yields the protein CASSAGQEITDTQYF.

This chain connects TRBV6-1 to TRBJ1-1, with D possibly being TRBD1 (5 bases). The CDR3 loop spans 13 amino acids. Germline CDR1 reads MNHNS; CDR2 reads SASEGT. Trimming cost V 7 bases and J 0 bases, with 9 bases left between them. CDR3 DNA sequence: TGTGCCAGCACTCGAGGGGTGAACACTGAAGCTTTCTTT. This translates into CASTRGVNTEAFF.